This T cell receptor beta chain was identified during a study of T-cell reconstitution after alpha-beta-depleted transplantation in children. The CDR3 sequence is 14 residues long. Germline V CDR1 and CDR2: DFQATT, SNEGSKA (reference sequence). V shed 3 bases, J shed 2 bases, and the junction held 7 bases outside the gene matches. Overall study findings and caveats: At day 60, the high TCRbeta diversity found in some patients originated from recipient T cells and thymic progenitors that had survived. A year post-transplant, T-cell counts and diversity derived mostly from newly produced T cells.

This clonotype showed up many times. Antigen: not known. Unique molecular identifiers were incorporated during preparation of the TCRbeta library. One entry per CDR3 protein, called by TCRdb with MiXCR from the PCR reads. The sample yields 500,000 to 750,000 distinct CDR3 sequences, approximately 13% seen once. This clonotype was sampled from a male patient younger than 18 who had a stem cell transplant for acute myeloid leukemia, so the T cells may come from the graft donor. The sequenced sample was PBMCs, mostly from graft donor cells, obtained 360 days after TCRalphabeta/CD19-depleted stem cell transplant. This chain uses TRBV20-1 with TRBJ2-7, with 7 nucleotides matching TRBD2. CDR3 sequence: CSARGLTPTYEQYF. The CDR3 DNA reads as TGCAGTGCTAGGGGACTAACTCCCACCTACGAGCAGTACTTC.